Listed here are 14 T cell receptor beta chains from one sample, sequenced in a study of blood T cell repertoires in COVID-19. Clones were sequenced by immunoSEQ multiplex PCR, and TCRdb holds only the in-frame ones, with some missing. Of roughly 100,000 clones detected, approximately 84% appear once; the ten largest clones hold 13%. Sequencing was carried out using peripheral blood. The source is a human donor in a cohort sampled during active or convalescent COVID-19.

This chain joins TRBV5-1 and TRBJ2-4, with a tentative D call TRBD2 (6 bases). Per germline, CDR1 SGHRS and CDR2 YFSETQ. The CDR3 consists of 14 residues. The ends were cut back, 0 bases at V and 6 bases at J, with 10 bases in the middle. In DNA form, the CDR3 reads TGCGCCAGCAGCTTGGAGGTGGAGGGAAACATTCAGTACTTC. Its protein product is CASSLEVEGNIQYF.

The rearrangement uses TRBV27 and TRBJ1-2; perhaps TRBD1 as D (5 bases). The CDR3 length is 13 residues. V lost 5 bases and J lost 1, with 8 bases in between. Germline V gene sequence: CDR1 MNHEY, CDR2 SMNVEV (reference sequence). In DNA, the CDR3 is TGTGCCAGCAGTCAGACAGTTAACTATGGCTACACCTTC. It specifies CASSQTVNYGYTF.

The chain couples TRBV2 to TRBJ1-2; D is uncertain. CDR1 and CDR2 (germline): SNHLY, FYNNEI. V shed 2 bases and J shed 4 bases, with 8 bases lying between them. The CDR3 covers 13 residues. The CDR3 region has the DNA TGTGCCAGCAGTGAACTGCACTCCTATGGCTACACCTTC. Its protein is CASSELHSYGYTF. The full variable domain, with the rest looked up from reference TRBV2 and TRBJ1-2, is EPEVTQTPSHQVTQMGQEVILRCVPISNHLYFYWYRQILGQKVEFLVSFYNNEISEKSEIFDDQFSVERPDGSNFTLKIRSTKLEDSAMYFCASSELHSYGYTFGSGTRLTVV.

The CDR3 here is CASGSDRGGHQPQHF. For the CDR3, the DNA is TGTGCTAGTGGTTCTGACAGGGGCGGCCATCAGCCCCAGCATTTT. The chain uses TRBV12-5 and TRBJ1-5, with TRBD1 identical over 8 bases. The CDR3 runs 15 residues. Germline V CDR1 and CDR2: LGHNT, FRNRAP. Trimming took 4 bases from V and 5 from J; bases not matched to a gene: 7.

The chain couples TRBV19 to TRBJ1-5; D is ambiguous. The ends were cut back, 8 bases at V and 3 bases at J, with 14 bases in the middle. Per the germline V gene, CDR1 is LNHDA and CDR2 is SQIVND (reference sequence). The CDR3 is made up of 14 amino acids. Here the CDR3 DNA reads TGTGCCAGTGTCCCTCTCGGTAACAATCAGCCCCAGCATTTT. Translated: CASVPLGNNQPQHF.

The V and J genes are TRBV15 and TRBJ2-2; TRBD2 agrees at 10 bases. J was trimmed by 4 bases and V by 3 bases; bases with no gene match: 5. The germline V gene has CDR1 LNHNV and CDR2 YYDKDF (reference sequence). The CDR3 has 16 amino acids. The CDR3 loop is CATSSRRTSGTGELFF. CDR3 nucleotides: TGTGCCACCAGCAGTCGACGGACTAGCGGCACCGGGGAGCTGTTTTTT.

The chain links TRBV9 to TRBJ1-3, with TRBD1 as a possible D gene (5 bases). The CDR3 has 16 amino acids. The V end lost 2 bases, the J end lost 1 base, and 13 bases lay between the germline ends. CDR1 and CDR2 from the germline V gene are SGDLS and YYNGEE. The CDR3 region is CASSVEQAISGNTIYF. CDR3 nucleotides: TGTGCCAGCAGCGTTGAACAGGCGATATCTGGAAACACCATATATTTT.

V usage is TRBV19 and J usage is TRBJ1-1; possible D gene TRBD1, 6 bases. The length of the CDR3 is 13 residues. Looked up from germline, CDR1 is LNHDA and CDR2 is SQIVND (reference sequence). Trimming removed 10 bases from V and 4 bases from J, with 16 bases in between. CDR3: CANSTGRVTEAFF. The CDR3 nucleotides are TGTGCCAACAGCACAGGGAGAGTCACTGAAGCTTTCTTT.

The CDR3 reads CASSLESGGAGISYNEQFF. For the CDR3, the DNA is TGTGCCAGCAGCTTAGAGTCGGGGGGAGCGGGGATCTCCTACAATGAGCAGTTCTTC. The chain has TRBV11-2 and TRBJ2-1, with 7 bases that match TRBD2. CDR1 is SGHAT and CDR2 is FQNNGV in the germline V gene. This CDR3 region has 19 residues. The trim removed 0 bases at V and 0 bases at J, leaving 11 bases unmatched.

The CDR3 DNA reads as TGTGCCAGCAGCTGGACTAGCGGGGGATCCCCCAAAGAGCAGTTCTTC. As protein: CASSWTSGGSPKEQFF. This sequence joins TRBV7-2 and TRBJ2-1; 13 bases line up with TRBD2. V lost 4 bases to trimming and J lost 10 bases; unmatched junction nucleotides: 10. The CDR3 is 16 residues long. The germline gives CDR1 SGHTA, CDR2 FQGNSA. Drawing the rest from reference TRBV7-2 and TRBJ2-1, the complete variable domain is GAGVSQSPSNKVTEKGKDVELRCDPISGHTALYWYRQSLGQGLEFLIYFQGNSAPDKSGLPSDRFSAERTGGSVSTLTIQRTQQEDSAVYLCASSWTSGGSPKEQFFGPGTRLTVL.

The V gene is TRBV7-9, the J gene TRBJ1-2; 9 bases are a match to TRBD1. Trimming at V came to 4 bases and at J to 7 bases, leaving 16 bases not matched to a gene. CDR3 length equals 17 residues. Germline-derived CDR1 and CDR2 are SEHNR and FQNEAQ (reference sequence). The CDR3 DNA reads TGTGCCAGCAGCTCGTCAATGCCGGGACAGGGTACCGGTGGCTACACCTTC. This sequence encodes CASSSSMPGQGTGGYTF. The complete variable domain, with remaining parts taken from reference TRBV7-9 and TRBJ1-2, reads DTGVSQNPRHKITKRGQNVTFRCDPISEHNRLYWYRQTLGQGPEFLTYFQNEAQLEKSRLLSDRFSAERPKGSFSTLEIQRTEQGDSAMYLCASSSSMPGQGTGGYTFGSGTRLTVV.

The CDR3 DNA sequence: TGTGCCAGCAGACGGACAGGGGAACAGCCCCAGCATTTT. Protein sequence: CASRRTGEQPQHF. J is TRBJ1-5 and V is TRBV6-5; 9 bases are a match to TRBD1. Germline assignment: CDR1 MNHEY and CDR2 SVGAGI. Trimming at V came to 6 bases and at J to 7 bases, leaving 4 bases not matched to a gene. The CDR3 extends over 13 amino acids.

This clone came up a few times. The chain employs TRBV5-6 and TRBJ2-7, with 8 bases fitting TRBD1. The trim removed 5 bases at V and 5 bases at J, leaving 6 bases unmatched. The CDR3 sequence is 13 residues long. Germline lookup yields CDR1 SGHDT and CDR2 YYEEEE. The CDR3, as DNA: TGTGCCAGCAGGCCCAGGGGGCGGGACGAGCAGTACTTC. Residues: CASRPRGRDEQYF.

The chain carries TRBV18 and TRBJ1-1; D may be TRBD1 (6 bases). V was cut by 5 bases and J by 6 bases, with 13 bases left in between. This CDR3 is 13 amino acids long. CDR1 KGHSH and CDR2 LQKENI come from the germline V gene. CDR3 in amino acids: CASSLQGQSEAFF. For the CDR3, the DNA is TGTGCCAGCTCATTACAGGGTCAATCTGAAGCTTTCTTT.